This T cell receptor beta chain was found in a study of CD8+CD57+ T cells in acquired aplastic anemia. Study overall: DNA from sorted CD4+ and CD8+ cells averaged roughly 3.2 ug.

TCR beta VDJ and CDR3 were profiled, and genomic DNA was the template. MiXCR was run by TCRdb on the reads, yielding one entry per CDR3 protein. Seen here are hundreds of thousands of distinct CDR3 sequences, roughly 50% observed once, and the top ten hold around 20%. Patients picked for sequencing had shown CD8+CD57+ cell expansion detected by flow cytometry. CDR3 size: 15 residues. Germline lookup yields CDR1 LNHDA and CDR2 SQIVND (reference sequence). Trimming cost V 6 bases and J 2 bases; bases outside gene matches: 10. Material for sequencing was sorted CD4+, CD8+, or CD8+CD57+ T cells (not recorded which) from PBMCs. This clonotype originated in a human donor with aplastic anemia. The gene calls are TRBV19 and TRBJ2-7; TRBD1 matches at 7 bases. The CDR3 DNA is TGTGCCAGTAGGAAATCGACAGGGTATGCCTACGAGCAGTACTTC. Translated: CASRKSTGYAYEQYF. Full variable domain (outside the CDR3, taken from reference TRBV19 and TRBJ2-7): DGGITQSPKYLFRKEGQNVTLSCEQNLNHDAMYWYRQDPGQGLRLIYYSQIVNDFQKGDIAEGYSVSREKKESFPLTVTSAQKNPTAFYLCASRKSTGYAYEQYFGPGTRLTVT.